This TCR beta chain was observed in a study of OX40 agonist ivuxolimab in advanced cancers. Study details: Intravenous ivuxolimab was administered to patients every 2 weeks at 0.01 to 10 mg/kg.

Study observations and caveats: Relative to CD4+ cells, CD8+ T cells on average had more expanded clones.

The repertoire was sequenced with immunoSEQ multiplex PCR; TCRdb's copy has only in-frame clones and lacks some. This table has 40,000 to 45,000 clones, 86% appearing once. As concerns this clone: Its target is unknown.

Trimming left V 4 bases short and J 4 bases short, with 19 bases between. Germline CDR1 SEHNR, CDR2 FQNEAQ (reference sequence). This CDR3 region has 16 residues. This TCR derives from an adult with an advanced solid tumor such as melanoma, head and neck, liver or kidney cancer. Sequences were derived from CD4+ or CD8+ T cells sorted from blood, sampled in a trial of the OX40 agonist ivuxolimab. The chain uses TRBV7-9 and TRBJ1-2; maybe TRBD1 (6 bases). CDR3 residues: CASSSKERDRIYGYTF. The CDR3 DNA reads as TGTGCCAGCAGCTCCAAAGAACGCGACAGGATCTATGGCTACACCTTC.